The T cell receptor beta chain under discussion was sequenced for a study of T cells in Graves' hyperthyroidism and ophthalmopathy. Study-wide results and caveats: Researchers found most expanded thyroid clonotypes above 0.001 in blood as well.

RNA transcripts yielded amplified TCR beta CDR3 regions. The HTBI primer set was used in a first-round RT-PCR of the TCR CDR3. TCRdb ran MiXCR on the multiplex PCR reads and lists one entry per CDR3 protein. This table has about 290,000 distinct CDR3 sequences, around a fifth appearing once. The CDR3 contains 11 residues. Germline CDR1 is DFQATT and CDR2 is SNEGSKA (reference sequence). V was pared by 2 bases and J by 3 bases, with 2 bases between. As concerns this clonotype: The antigen is undetermined.

Out of over 9 ml of fresh peripheral blood came the PBMCs. The V call is TRBV20-1, the J call TRBJ1-5; no reliable D call. What was sequenced was blood. The receptor's source is a man aged 50-59 years with Graves' ophthalmopathy. The CDR3 sequence: CSARLNQPQHF. In nucleotides, the CDR3 is TGCAGTGCTAGACTCAATCAGCCCCAGCATTTT.